The 18 T cell receptor beta chains below all came from one sample that was sequenced in a study of CD8+ T cells in alopecia areata (dated by TCRdb to between 2017 and 2018). Cells from mouse cutaneous lymph nodes were pooled, stained for CD4, CD8alpha, NKG2D, NKG2ACE and other markers, and then sorted on a BD Influx. The library was generated by the immunoSEQ multiplex PCR assay. RNA was extracted from all samples and reverse transcribed into cDNA, which served as template for TCR sequencing. Sourced from immuneACCESS, this table was stored by TCRdb with only in-frame sequences that have V and J called. A share of the clones is absent; for the studies checked, an unresolved V gene accounts for under half, and the remainder has no known explanation. The table for this sample lists approximately 300,000 clones, none of them counted only once. The leading ten clones occupy more than 0.95% of the sample.

The sequencing sample was made of CD4+ T cells sorted from a lymph node. The receptor set was obtained from a C3H/HeJ mouse with alopecia areata. Mice belonging to this strain carry MHC haplotype H2-k.

In its sample, this clone was seen a few times. A far larger clone is one nucleotide away, so this likely arose from a read error. Each gene name is a mouse one. The CDR3 end lies 4 residues beyond the end of the read and is filled in from the germline J gene. This sample also contains other DNA sequences that code for the same CDR3. The chain recombines TRBV19 with TRBJ2-2, with 7 bases fitting TRBD1. V gave up 5 bases and J gave up 0 bases; unmatched junction bases: 1. CDR1 is FNHDT and CDR2 is SITEND in the germline V gene (reference sequence). This CDR3 region has 14 residues. CDR3 bases read: TGTGCCAGCAGGGGGACAGCAAACACCGGG. This encodes CASRGTANTG. The full CDR3 is CASRGTANTGQLYF. The complete variable domain, with remaining parts taken from reference TRBV19 and TRBJ2-2, reads GGIITQTPKFLIGQEGQKLTLKCQQNFNHDTMYWYRQDSGKGLRLIYYSITENDLQKGDLSEGYDASREKKSSFSLTVTSAQKNEMAVFLCASRGTANTGQLYFGEGSKLTVL.

This clone was counted between two and nine times. Genes and germline are mouse. CDR3 bases read: TGTGCCAGCAGTATGTGGCAGGGGAGGAGTGCAGAA. It codes for CASSMWQGRSAE. The complete CDR3 reads CASSMWQGRSAETLYF. The rearrangement joins TRBV19 to TRBJ2-3; possible D gene TRBD1, 6 bases. The read halts 4 residues ahead of the CDR3 end, with the missing end drawn from the germline J gene. V lost 2 bases, J lost 0 bases, and 13 bases lay in between. The germline gives CDR1 FNHDT, CDR2 SITEND (reference sequence). This CDR3 region has 16 residues.

This clone has just a few counts. The germline and genes are mouse ones. From the germline J gene comes the end of the CDR3, since the read stops 4 residues before it. The rearrangement joins TRBV5 to TRBJ1-2; 8 bases line up with TRBD1. With V trimmed by 0 bases and J by 2 bases, 5 bases remained unmatched. There are 16 residues in the CDR3. Germline loops: CDR1 LGHNA, CDR2 YNLKQL (reference sequence). CDR3 DNA, as far as it was read: TGTGCCAGCAGCCAAGATCCGACAGGGGTGAACTCC. Translating gives CASSQDPTGVNS. The CDR3 reads in full as CASSQDPTGVNSDYTF.

The sample holds a few counts of this clone. Gene names follow the mouse nomenclature. The read comes to an end 4 residues before the CDR3 does, leaving the germline J gene to fill in the end. J is TRBJ2-2 and V is TRBV5; 9 positions agree with TRBD1. The ends lost 2 bases at V and 2 bases at J; junction bases unmatched: 3. There are 16 residues in the CDR3. CDR1 is LGHNA, CDR2 YNLKQL, per germline (reference sequence). CDR3 DNA, as far as it was read: TGTGCCAGCAGCCAACCCGGGACAGGGAACACCGGG. It translates to CASSQPGTGNTG. The full CDR3 is CASSQPGTGNTGQLYF.

This clone was seen ten or more times. Gene names and germline refer to mouse. The read halts 4 residues ahead of the CDR3 end, with the missing end drawn from the germline J gene. The chain couples TRBV3 to TRBJ1-2; TRBD1 is a possible D gene (5 bases). The CDR3 has 11 amino acids. Trimming stripped 11 bases from V and 4 bases from J, with 11 bases between. The germline V gene encodes CDR1 SNHLY and CDR2 FYNGKV (reference sequence). The CDR3 DNA, read in part, is TGTGCCCCCCCCAGGGTCTCC. This sequence encodes CAPPRVS. The entire CDR3 sequence reads CAPPRVSDYTF.

About this clone: These gene names are mouse names. The read stops 4 residues short of the end of the CDR3; the missing end is completed from the germline J gene. Other DNA variants within this sample encode the same CDR3. This sequence joins TRBV31 and TRBJ1-2, with D tentatively TRBD1 (6 bases). This CDR3 has 13 residues. The V gene lost 3 bases and the J gene lost 1 base, with 9 bases spanning the gap. Germline CDR1 is GKSSPN and CDR2 is SITVG. This CDR3 is CAWSRGQNSDYTF. The sequenced part of the CDR3 DNA is TGTGCCTGGAGCCGGGGACAAAACTCC.

This clone was picked up a small number of times. The gene names here belong to mouse. Sequencing ends 4 residues short of the CDR3 end; the germline J gene provides the rest. This chain links TRBV1 with TRBJ1-1; TRBD1 matches at 8 bases. Germline V gene lookup returns CDR1 NSQYPW and CDR2 LRSPGD (reference sequence). V dropped 3 bases and J dropped 3; count of bases not matched to a gene: 3. The CDR3 extends over 14 amino acids. The CDR3 DNA, read in part, is TGCACCTGCAGTGCTCCGACAGGGGACACA. Its protein is CTCSAPTGDT. The CDR3 in full is CTCSAPTGDTEVFF. The complete variable domain, with remaining parts taken from reference TRBV1 and TRBJ1-1, reads VTLLEQNPRWRLVPRGQAVNLRCILKNSQYPWMSWYQQDLQKQLQWLFTLRSPGDKEVKSLPGADYLATRVTDTELRLQVANMSQGRTLYCTCSAPTGDTEVFFGKGTRLTVV.

This clone was detected many times. Any gene name here is a mouse gene name. The sample contains more than one DNA sequence encoding this CDR3. CDR3 DNA, as far as it was read: TGTGCTAGCAGTAGTAGGGGTGAGGAC. This translates into CASSSRGED. In full, the CDR3 reads CASSSRGEDTQYF. V usage is TRBV17 and J usage is TRBJ2-5, with D perhaps matching TRBD1 (5 bases). The sequenced fragment ends 4 residues before the CDR3 boundary, so the rest is inferred from the germline J gene. Germline CDR1 is MNHDT and CDR2 is YYDKIL. The CDR3 runs to 13 residues.

This clone showed up just a few times. The genes and germline here are from mouse. This CDR3 is also generated by other DNA sequences in the sample. CDR3 DNA, as far as it was read: TGCACCTGCAGTGCAGGAAAC. The encoded protein is CTCSAGN. Given in full, the CDR3 is CTCSAGNTLYF. The genes are TRBV1 and TRBJ2-4; no firm D call. Read sequence stops 4 residues before the CDR3 end, and the germline J gene provides the missing end. Germline V gene sequence: CDR1 NSQYPW, CDR2 LRSPGD (reference sequence). This CDR3 comprises 11 residues.

This clone showed up just a few times. The gene symbols are mouse symbols. The CDR3 end lies 3 residues beyond the end of the read and is filled in from the germline J gene. V and J are TRBV17 and TRBJ1-6, with D perhaps matching TRBD1 (5 bases). TRBJ1-6 is given ORF status, its function remaining uncertain. Germline assignment: CDR1 MNHDT and CDR2 YYDKIL. The CDR3 totals 15 residues. Between the trimmed V and J ends, which lost 5 bases and 0 bases, there was a span of 8 bases. CDR3 region: CASSDQGSYNSPLYF. CDR3 DNA (partial): TGTGCTAGCAGTGATCAGGGTTCCTATAATTCGCCC.

This clone was observed a few times. Mouse gene names apply. The CDR3 is cut off 4 residues early in the read; its end comes from the germline J gene. This chain links TRBV1 with TRBJ2-5, with no clear D. The CDR3 sequence is 12 residues long. Germline CDR1 and CDR2: NSQYPW and LRSPGD (reference sequence). The CDR3 spells CTCSARMDTQYF. CDR3 DNA (partial): TGCACCTGCAGTGCCAGGATGGAC. The full variable domain, in which reference TRBV1 and TRBJ2-5 provide the parts outside the CDR3, is VTLLEQNPRWRLVPRGQAVNLRCILKNSQYPWMSWYQQDLQKQLQWLFTLRSPGDKEVKSLPGADYLATRVTDTELRLQVANMSQGRTLYCTCSARMDTQYFGPGTRLLVL.

In this sample, this clone turned up many times. Mouse gene names and germline throughout. Read coverage stops 4 residues before the CDR3 terminus; the germline J gene supplies the remainder. This CDR3 is also generated by other DNA sequences in the sample. The chain combines TRBV19 with TRBJ2-1, with D perhaps matching TRBD1 (6 bases). The CDR3 has 14 residues. Trimming stripped 2 bases from V and 1 base from J, with 7 bases between. The V gene's germline CDR1 is FNHDT and CDR2 SITEND (reference sequence). The CDR3 sequence is CASSMGQNYAEQFF. The CDR3 bases that were read are TGTGCCAGCAGTATGGGACAAAACTATGCT.

As regards this clone: Genes and germline come from the mouse. Sequencing ends 4 residues short of the CDR3 end; the germline J gene provides the rest. Other nucleotide sequences from this sample produce the same CDR3. V gene TRBV1 combines with J gene TRBJ2-1; 9 nucleotides agree with TRBD2. The CDR3 is made up of 14 amino acids. The germline gives CDR1 NSQYPW, CDR2 LRSPGD (reference sequence). CDR3 amino acids: CTCSAGGALAEQFF. The sequenced CDR3 bases are TGCACCTGCAGTGCTGGGGGGGCGCTGGCT.

Points on this clone: The genes are named according to mouse. The read ends 4 residues early relative to the CDR3; the germline J gene fills the gap. The chain recombines TRBV5 with TRBJ2-2, with D perhaps matching TRBD1 (6 bases). With 4 bases removed from V and 0 bases from J, the gap between germline ends came to 12 bases. The CDR3 runs to 16 residues. The germline V gene has CDR1 LGHNA and CDR2 YNLKQL (reference sequence). CDR3 DNA, as far as it was read: TGTGCCAGCAGCCTCCGGGACAATGCAAACACCGGG. It specifies CASSLRDNANTG. The full CDR3 protein reads CASSLRDNANTGQLYF.

This clone has just a few counts. All gene names here are mouse names. The CDR3 goes on 4 residues after the read ends, and that part is filled in from the germline J gene. The same CDR3 can be traced to other DNA sequences in this sample. The chain links TRBV1 to TRBJ2-7; D is undetermined. Germline values: CDR1 NSQYPW, CDR2 LRSPGD (reference sequence). V gave up 1 base and J gave up 1 base, with 5 bases separating them. This CDR3 has 13 amino acids. The sequenced CDR3 bases are TGCACCTGCAGTGCAGCTGGATCCTAT. As protein: CTCSAAGSY. The full CDR3 sequence reads CTCSAAGSYEQYF.

As concerns this clone: Gene names refer to mouse genes. Read sequence stops 4 residues before the CDR3 end, and the germline J gene provides the missing end. The rearrangement joins TRBV13-1 to TRBJ2-2, with a weak D call TRBD1 (6 bases). This CDR3 region has 15 residues. Germline values: CDR1 NSHNY, CDR2 SYGAGN. V gave up 3 bases and J gave up 4 bases, with 13 bases separating them. The CDR3 bases that were read are TGTGCCAGCAGTGCCCCAGGGGTGGGCACCGGG. Its translation is CASSAPGVGTG. The whole CDR3 sequence reads CASSAPGVGTGQLYF.

As regards this clone: Germline and genes: mouse. The CDR3 end lies 4 residues beyond the end of the read and is filled in from the germline J gene. Different DNA sequences within this sample yield the same CDR3. The genes are TRBV14 and TRBJ2-5, with a weak D call TRBD1 (5 bases). Per the germline V gene, CDR1 is SGHDT and CDR2 is FRDEAV. Trimming shortened V by 1 base and J by 3 bases, and 9 bases separated the two germline ends. This CDR3 contains 14 residues. The DNA read from the CDR3 is TGTGCCAGCAGTTTCCCCGACAGTCAAGAC. It codes for CASSFPDSQD. In full, the CDR3 is CASSFPDSQDTQYF.

A note on this clone: Mouse gene names apply. The read gets to within 4 residues of the CDR3 end, and the germline J gene fills in the rest. Distinct nucleotide sequences in the sample also encode this CDR3. This chain joins TRBV19 and TRBJ2-7; no reliable D call. Germline V lookup: CDR1 FNHDT, CDR2 SITEND (reference sequence). V was pared by 0 bases and J by 3 bases, with 1 base between. The CDR3 length is 11 residues. CDR3 loop: CASSIGYEQYF. The DNA read from the CDR3 is TGTGCCAGCAGTATAGGCTAT.